Shown below are 26 T cell receptor beta chains from a single sample sequenced in a study of cytomegalovirus exposure and HLA in healthy donors (dated by TCRdb to 2015 to 2018). Library preparation employed the immunoSEQ multiplex PCR assay. Imported from immuneACCESS, the table was reduced by TCRdb to in-frame sequences with V and J called. These copies leave out some clones; in studies compared against another copy, an unresolved V gene accounts for under half, and the cause of the remainder is not known. A total of over 100,000 clones appear in this sample, approximately 91% of them only once. Together, the top ten hold more than 2% of the sample. The specimen sequenced was PBMCs. These TCRs come from a woman between 18 and 29 years old in good health and CMV-seronegative.

A few counts support this clone. The chain couples TRBV19 to TRBJ2-7, with 9 bases lining up with TRBD1. Germline V lookup: CDR1 LNHDA, CDR2 SQIVND (reference sequence). This CDR3 is 14 amino acids long. V lost 7 bases, J lost 2 bases, and 6 bases stayed unmatched. The CDR3 sequence: CASTSGTGPYEQYF. Written as DNA, the CDR3 is TGTGCCAGTACCTCCGGGACAGGGCCCTACGAGCAGTACTTC.

V and J are TRBV5-4 and TRBJ2-3, with D perhaps TRBD2 (6 bases). V shed 0 bases and J shed 1 base, with 12 bases lying between them. CDR3 length: 16 amino acids. Germline loops: CDR1 SGHNT, CDR2 YYREEE (reference sequence). The CDR3 here is CASSLVRGEGTDTQYF. The CDR3 DNA sequence: TGTGCCAGCAGCTTGGTACGCGGGGAGGGCACAGATACGCAGTATTTT.

This clone was observed a few times. The rearrangement uses TRBV14 and TRBJ2-2, with D possibly TRBD2 on 6 matching bases. V was cut by 4 bases and J by 4 bases, with 13 bases left in between. Per germline, CDR1 SGHDN and CDR2 FVKESK. The CDR3 has 15 residues. The CDR3: CASSLTRRGTGELFF. For the CDR3, the DNA is TGTGCCAGCAGCCTGACTAGACGGGGCACCGGGGAGCTGTTTTTT.

The chain combines TRBV6-5 with TRBJ2-2, with 8 bases fitting TRBD1. J lost 0 bases, V lost 6 bases, and 3 bases had no gene match. This CDR3 contains 15 residues. Germline V gene sequence: CDR1 MNHEY, CDR2 SVGAGI. The CDR3: CASRPQGANTGELFF. DNA of the CDR3: TGTGCCAGCAGGCCACAGGGGGCGAACACCGGGGAGCTGTTTTTT.

The chain couples TRBV7-9 to TRBJ2-1, with 9 bases that match TRBD2. Trimming removed 5 bases from V and 3 bases from J; junction bases left unmatched: 5. This CDR3 is 15 amino acids long. CDR1 is SEHNR and CDR2 is FQNEAQ in the germline V gene (reference sequence). This CDR3 reads CASSPTSGHYNEQFF. CDR3 in DNA: TGTGCCAGCAGCCCCACTAGCGGGCACTACAATGAGCAGTTCTTC. Variable domain in full (rest from reference TRBV7-9 and TRBJ2-1): DTGVSQNPRHKITKRGQNVTFRCDPISEHNRLYWYRQTLGQGPEFLTYFQNEAQLEKSRLLSDRFSAERPKGSFSTLEIQRTEQGDSAMYLCASSPTSGHYNEQFFGPGTRLTVL.

CDR3 loop: CASSLVAGGPNEQFF. The DNA of the CDR3 is TGTGCCAGCAGCTTGGTAGCGGGAGGGCCCAATGAGCAGTTCTTC. This chain joins TRBV5-4 and TRBJ2-1; 11 bases line up with TRBD2. This CDR3 is 15 amino acids long. CDR1 and CDR2 (germline): SGHNT, YYREEE (reference sequence). V gave up 0 bases and J gave up 6 bases; unmatched junction bases: 2. The full variable domain, with the rest looked up from reference TRBV5-4 and TRBJ2-1, is ETGVTQSPTHLIKTRGQQVTLRCSSQSGHNTVSWYQQALGQGPQFIFQYYREEENGRGNFPPRFSGLQFPNYSSELNVNALELDDSALYLCASSLVAGGPNEQFFGPGTRLTVL.

This rearrangement joins TRBV7-9 to TRBJ1-1, with TRBD1 matching over 9 bases. Germline CDR1 is SEHNR and CDR2 is FQNEAQ (reference sequence). The trim removed 0 bases at V and 7 bases at J, leaving 3 bases unmatched. The CDR3 runs to 14 residues. CDR3 region: CASSLALGQGEAFF. The DNA of the CDR3 is TGTGCCAGCAGCTTAGCGCTGGGACAGGGTGAAGCTTTCTTT.

This clone was counted once. The chain uses TRBV27 and TRBJ1-3, with 7 bases that match TRBD1. Per germline, CDR1 MNHEY and CDR2 SMNVEV (reference sequence). This CDR3 spans 15 amino acids. With 5 bases clipped from V and 1 base from J, the junction kept 5 bases outside the gene matches. The CDR3 DNA reads as TGTGCCAGCAGTAGGGACAGACGATCTGGAAACACCATATATTTT. Its translation is CASSRDRRSGNTIYF.

This sequence joins TRBV28 and TRBJ1-1; possibly TRBD1 for D (5 bases). With 5 bases removed from V and 8 bases from J, the gap between germline ends came to 9 bases. Germline V CDR1 and CDR2: MDHEN, SYDVKM. CDR3 size: 11 residues. CDR3 amino acids: CASSPSGEAFF. The CDR3, as DNA: TGTGCCAGCAGTCCCTCAGGGGAAGCTTTCTTT.

Only one count was recorded for this clone. This chain connects TRBV5-6 to TRBJ2-1; tentatively, D is TRBD2 (6 bases). Per the germline V gene, CDR1 is SGHDT and CDR2 is YYEEEE. The V end was cut by 0 bases, the J end by 10 bases, with 8 bases between. The CDR3 length is 12 residues. The CDR3 is CASSLGRGEQFF. DNA of the CDR3: TGTGCCAGCAGCTTGGGGAGGGGCGAGCAGTTCTTC.

This clone was observed once. The gene calls are TRBV28 and TRBJ1-3; 7 bases line up with TRBD1. Germline loops: CDR1 MDHEN, CDR2 SYDVKM. The CDR3 has 17 amino acids. Unmatched junction bases numbered 10, after V lost 5 bases and J lost 0 bases. The DNA for the CDR3 is TGTGCCAGCAGTCGAAACAGGGGTCCGAGCTCTGGAAACACCATATATTTT. Protein sequence: CASSRNRGPSSGNTIYF.

The rearrangement joins TRBV7-9 to TRBJ1-2, with a weak D call TRBD1 (5 bases). V was pared by 5 bases and J by 7 bases, with 17 bases between. Germline V gene lookup returns CDR1 SEHNR and CDR2 FQNEAQ (reference sequence). The CDR3 consists of 14 residues. This CDR3 is CASSIKDSQGGYTF. The CDR3 bases are TGTGCCAGCAGCATAAAAGACAGCCAAGGTGGCTACACCTTC.

J is TRBJ1-4 and V is TRBV15; a possible D gene is TRBD1 (6 bases). Trimming stripped 0 bases from V and 2 bases from J, with 10 bases between. The CDR3 has 16 amino acids. CDR1 is LNHNV and CDR2 is YYDKDF in the germline V gene (reference sequence). The CDR3 here is CATSRERQVTNEKLFF. The DNA of the CDR3 is TGTGCCACCAGCAGAGAACGACAGGTTACTAATGAAAAACTGTTTTTT.

The chain recombines TRBV7-3 with TRBJ2-2; D unclear. Trimming took 5 bases from V and 5 from J, leaving 6 bases between them. There are 12 residues in the CDR3. Germline V gene data show CDR1 as SGHTA and CDR2 as FQGTGA. CDR3 region: CASSANTGELFF. The CDR3, as DNA: TGTGCCAGCAGCGCTAATACCGGGGAGCTGTTTTTT.

The V call is TRBV5-1, the J call TRBJ2-3, with a tentative D call TRBD2 (6 bases). Germline loops: CDR1 SGHRS, CDR2 YFSETQ. The CDR3 has 15 residues. V was cut by 4 bases and J by 1 base, with 13 bases left in between. CDR3 sequence reads: CASSRLARGTDTQYF. Written as DNA, the CDR3 is TGCGCCAGCAGCCGGCTAGCGCGTGGCACAGATACGCAGTATTTT.

In its sample, this clone was seen a few times. The chain is built from TRBV7-2 and TRBJ2-7, with 15 bases matching TRBD2. This CDR3 has 18 amino acids. The V and J ends lost 5 bases and 9 bases, in that order; junction bases with no gene match: 17. Germline-derived CDR1 and CDR2 are SGHTA and FQGNSA. CDR3 protein: CASSPFTPGLAGGFRQYF. The CDR3 coding sequence is TGTGCCAGCAGCCCATTCACACCGGGACTAGCGGGAGGTTTTAGGCAGTACTTC.

This chain joins TRBV6-1 and TRBJ1-5; D ambiguous. This CDR3 is built from 15 residues. V was shortened by 3 bases and J by 6 bases, with 15 bases between the two germline ends. CDR1 is MNHNS, CDR2 SASEGT, per germline. CDR3: CASSETGGAFQPQHF. The DNA for the CDR3 is TGTGCCAGCAGTGAGACGGGTGGTGCATTTCAGCCCCAGCATTTT.

The gene calls are TRBV7-2 and TRBJ2-7; 7 nucleotides align to TRBD1. The germline gives CDR1 SGHTA, CDR2 FQGNSA. J gave up 0 bases and V 1 base, and 15 bases lay outside the gene matches. The CDR3 sequence is 19 residues long. The CDR3 bases are TGTGCCAGCAGCTTAGTGGGACAGTGGACTCGGACCGCCTCCTACGAGCAGTACTTC. This encodes CASSLVGQWTRTASYEQYF. Full variable domain (missing parts from reference TRBV7-2 and TRBJ2-7): GAGVSQSPSNKVTEKGKDVELRCDPISGHTALYWYRQSLGQGLEFLIYFQGNSAPDKSGLPSDRFSAERTGGSVSTLTIQRTQQEDSAVYLCASSLVGQWTRTASYEQYFGPGTRLTVT.

The chain has TRBV29-1 and TRBJ2-5, with D tentatively TRBD1 (6 bases). Germline V gene sequence: CDR1 SQVTM, CDR2 ANQGSEA. The V end lost 7 bases, the J end lost 1 base, and 10 bases lay between the germline ends. The CDR3 totals 12 residues. The CDR3 loop reads CSAGQFQETQYF. The CDR3, as DNA: TGCAGCGCCGGACAGTTCCAAGAGACCCAGTACTTC. Supplemented by reference TRBV29-1 and TRBJ2-5, the full variable domain reads SAVISQKPSRDICQRGTSLTIQCQVDSQVTMMFWYRQQPGQSLTLIATANQGSEATYESGFVIDKFPISRPNLTFSTLTVSNMSPEDSSIYLCSAGQFQETQYFGPGTRLLVL.

This clone was seen once. V and J are TRBV28 and TRBJ2-7; 10 bases match TRBD2. The CDR3 covers 13 residues. Germline V gives CDR1 MDHEN, CDR2 SYDVKM. Unmatched junction bases numbered 3, after V lost 6 bases and J lost 4 bases. The CDR3 coding sequence is TGTGCCAGCAGAAGTAGCGGGAGGTACGAGCAGTACTTC. Protein: CASRSSGRYEQYF.

V usage is TRBV2 and J usage is TRBJ2-3, with a tentative D call TRBD2 (6 bases). Germline CDR1 is SNHLY and CDR2 is FYNNEI. V was cut by 3 bases and J by 3 bases, with 13 bases left in between. This CDR3 contains 15 residues. This CDR3 reads CASSDGAGETDTQYF. The CDR3 DNA follows: TGTGCCAGCAGTGATGGAGCGGGCGAGACAGATACGCAGTATTTT.

A single count supports this clone. The chain links TRBV28 to TRBJ2-7, with TRBD1 matching over 9 bases. This CDR3 region has 14 residues. Germline V gives CDR1 MDHEN, CDR2 SYDVKM. Unmatched junction bases numbered 12, after V lost 7 bases and J lost 8 bases. The CDR3 DNA reads TGTGCCAGCACCTTCATGAGGACAGGGGTGCAGCAGTACTTC. Translated, it gives CASTFMRTGVQQYF.

The chain links TRBV28 to TRBJ2-7; no clear D. Deletions cut 6 bases from V and 5 bases from J, with 11 bases between. Germline assignment: CDR1 MDHEN and CDR2 SYDVKM. This CDR3 has 12 amino acids. The CDR3 loop reads CASSSMSDEQYF. The CDR3 nucleotides read TGTGCCAGCAGCTCGATGAGCGACGAGCAGTACTTC.

This clone showed up just a few times. CDR3 residues: CASSRYEQYF. The CDR3 DNA sequence: TGTGCCAGCAGTCGTTACGAGCAGTACTTC. V gene TRBV28 combines with J gene TRBJ2-7; D remains ambiguous. CDR3 size: 10 residues. Germline V lookup: CDR1 MDHEN, CDR2 SYDVKM. V gave up 5 bases and J gave up 4 bases, with 3 bases separating them.

The chain links TRBV6-1 to TRBJ2-7; TRBD2 matches at 10 bases. The ends lost 5 bases at V and 7 bases at J; junction bases unmatched: 11. This CDR3 contains 15 residues. Germline CDR1 MNHNS, CDR2 SASEGT. The CDR3 loop is CASSFGLAEPWEQYF. CDR3 nucleotide sequence: TGTGCCAGCAGTTTCGGACTAGCGGAACCTTGGGAGCAGTACTTC.

The CDR3 bases are TGTGCCAGCAGCGCCTACAGGGAGTTCTATGGCTACACCTTC. It encodes CASSAYREFYGYTF. The chain is built from TRBV14 and TRBJ1-2; the D gene is possibly TRBD1 (6 bases). The germline V and J ends were trimmed by 5 bases and 4 bases, with 14 bases remaining between them. This CDR3 has 14 residues. Germline CDR1 reads SGHDN; CDR2 reads FVKESK.